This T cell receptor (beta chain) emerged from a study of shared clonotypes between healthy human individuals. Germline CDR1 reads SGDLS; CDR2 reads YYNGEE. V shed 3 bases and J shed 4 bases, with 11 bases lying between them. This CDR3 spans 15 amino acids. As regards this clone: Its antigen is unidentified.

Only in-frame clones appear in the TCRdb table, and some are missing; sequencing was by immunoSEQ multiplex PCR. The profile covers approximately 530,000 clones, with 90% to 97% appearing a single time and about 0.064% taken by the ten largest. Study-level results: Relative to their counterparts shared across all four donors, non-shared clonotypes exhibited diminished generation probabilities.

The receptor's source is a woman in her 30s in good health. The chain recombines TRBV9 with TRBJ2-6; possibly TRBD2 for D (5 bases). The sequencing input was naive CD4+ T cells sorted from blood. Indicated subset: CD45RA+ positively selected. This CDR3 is CASSEAGSGANVLTF. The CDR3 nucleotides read TGTGCCAGCAGCGAGGCGGGTTCAGGGGCCAACGTCCTGACTTTC.